These T cell receptor beta chains were read from a single sample in a study of blood T cell repertoires in COVID-19. Here immunoSEQ multiplex PCR was the method, and the copy in TCRdb shows in-frame clones only, minus some. The table shows 150,000 to 200,000 clones, with around 79% occurring only once. The sequenced sample was peripheral blood. The receptors stem from a man between 60 and 70 years old with active or convalescent COVID-19. The CDR3 runs from the conserved cysteine through the conserved F or W. Fields, in order: CDR3 DNA, CDR3 protein, V gene, D gene, clone size, J gene. A D gene is named only where the DNA matches it firmly. Where a row states a size, it is once, few, many or the class of an expanded clone; other rows omit it.

CDR3nt: TGTGCCAGCAGTGAACAGGGGCGGAACACTGAAGCTTTCTTT; CDR3aa: CASSEQGRNTEAFF; v_gene: TRBV2; d_gene: NA; abundance: NA; j_gene: TRBJ1-1
CDR3nt: TGCAGTGCCAGCGAGTTTACTGAGCAGTTCTTC; CDR3aa: CSASEFTEQFF; v_gene: TRBV20-1; d_gene: NA; abundance: NA; j_gene: TRBJ2-1
CDR3nt: TGTGCCAGCAGCCGAATGACAGGTGCCAATTCACCCCTCCACTTT; CDR3aa: CASSRMTGANSPLHF; v_gene: TRBV14; d_gene: NA; abundance: NA; j_gene: TRBJ1-6
CDR3nt: TGTGCCAGCAGCCAAAGGGGACAGGGGTTCTACGAGCAGTACTTC; CDR3aa: CASSQRGQGFYEQYF; v_gene: TRBV3-1/TRBV3-2; d_gene: TRBD1; abundance: NA; j_gene: TRBJ2-7
CDR3nt: TGTGCCAGCAGGAGGACAGGGAACACTGAAGCTTTCTTT; CDR3aa: CASRRTGNTEAFF; v_gene: TRBV6-5; d_gene: TRBD1; abundance: NA; j_gene: TRBJ1-1
CDR3nt: TGTGCCAGCAGCCATGCGGAGCGGACGCAGTATTTT; CDR3aa: CASSHAERTQYF; v_gene: TRBV3-1/TRBV3-2; d_gene: NA; abundance: NA; j_gene: TRBJ2-3
CDR3nt: TGTGCCAGCAGCGACCGGGACAGGGGAGAAGATAACTATGGCTACACCTTC; CDR3aa: CASSDRDRGEDNYGYTF; v_gene: TRBV7-3; d_gene: TRBD1; abundance: NA; j_gene: TRBJ1-2
CDR3nt: TGCAGCGTTGATTCCCGGGGATCTTCCGGAAAGACGAATGAGCAGTTCTTC; CDR3aa: CSVDSRGSSGKTNEQFF; v_gene: TRBV29-1; d_gene: NA; abundance: NA; j_gene: TRBJ2-1
CDR3nt: TGTGCCAGCAGTAATCGACTAGCGGGCTTGGGGTTCTTC; CDR3aa: CASSNRLAGLGFF; v_gene: TRBV12-3/TRBV12-4; d_gene: TRBD2; abundance: NA; j_gene: TRBJ2-1
CDR3nt: TGTGCCAGCTCACTTCAACGATCTACAGGGAAGGCTTACTATGGCTACACCTTC; CDR3aa: CASSLQRSTGKAYYGYTF; v_gene: TRBV18; d_gene: NA; abundance: NA; j_gene: TRBJ1-2
CDR3nt: TGCGCCAGCAGCCAAGCCCGAAGCGGGTTGGGATCACCCCTCCACTTT; CDR3aa: CASSQARSGLGSPLHF; v_gene: TRBV4-3; d_gene: NA; abundance: NA; j_gene: TRBJ1-6
CDR3nt: TGTGCCAGCTCACCCCTTAGCACAGATACGCAGTATTTT; CDR3aa: CASSPLSTDTQYF; v_gene: TRBV18; d_gene: NA; abundance: once; j_gene: TRBJ2-3
CDR3nt: TGTGCCAGCAGTCTCCGGGGTGGCGGCAATCAGCCCCAGCATTTT; CDR3aa: CASSLRGGGNQPQHF; v_gene: TRBV28; d_gene: NA; abundance: NA; j_gene: TRBJ1-5
CDR3nt: TGTGCCAGCAGCCCACAGTCAAACTATGGCTACACCTTC; CDR3aa: CASSPQSNYGYTF; v_gene: TRBV11-1; d_gene: NA; abundance: NA; j_gene: TRBJ1-2
CDR3nt: TGTGCCAGCAGCTTAGCGGACAGGGACAATGAGCAGTTCTTC; CDR3aa: CASSLADRDNEQFF; v_gene: TRBV7-2; d_gene: TRBD1; abundance: NA; j_gene: TRBJ2-1
CDR3nt: TGTGCCAGCAGCACTAGCCCGGGAGTTGCGCCCCTCCACTTT; CDR3aa: CASSTSPGVAPLHF; v_gene: TRBV7-3; d_gene: NA; abundance: NA; j_gene: TRBJ1-6
CDR3nt: TGTGCCACCAGTGATCGGTACCGACAGGGGGCGGATGAGCAGTTCTTC; CDR3aa: CATSDRYRQGADEQFF; v_gene: TRBV24-1; d_gene: TRBD1; abundance: NA; j_gene: TRBJ2-1
CDR3nt: TGTGCCAGCAGCCGGGGACAGGGGCTCCAAGAGACCCAGTACTTC; CDR3aa: CASSRGQGLQETQYF; v_gene: TRBV5-6; d_gene: TRBD1; abundance: NA; j_gene: TRBJ2-5
CDR3nt: TGTGCCAGCAGTTACTCCACTAGCGGGAGGGCCGAGAGCGCAGATACGCAGTATTTT; CDR3aa: CASSYSTSGRAESADTQYF; v_gene: TRBV6-2/TRBV6-3; d_gene: TRBD2; abundance: NA; j_gene: TRBJ2-3
CDR3nt: TGTGCCAGCAGTTGGGACAGGGCGAACACCGGGGAGCTGTTTTTT; CDR3aa: CASSWDRANTGELFF; v_gene: TRBV2; d_gene: TRBD1; abundance: NA; j_gene: TRBJ2-2
CDR3nt: TGTGCCAGCAGTAATCCGAGGGGGGCTTTCTTT; CDR3aa: CASSNPRGAFF; v_gene: TRBV28; d_gene: NA; abundance: once; j_gene: TRBJ1-1
CDR3nt: TGCAGTGCTGCGTCTGGCGGTGAGCAGTACTTC; CDR3aa: CSAASGGEQYF; v_gene: TRBV20-1; d_gene: NA; abundance: NA; j_gene: TRBJ2-7
CDR3nt: TGCGCCAGCAGTCCTTCTGCCGGGACAGGGGCGATTAGTGGGAATTCACCCCTCCACTTT; CDR3aa: CASSPSAGTGAISGNSPLHF; v_gene: TRBV4-1; d_gene: TRBD1; abundance: NA; j_gene: TRBJ1-6
CDR3nt: TGTGCCACAGAGCGGGAGGATACGCAGTATTTT; CDR3aa: CATEREDTQYF; v_gene: TRBV10-3; d_gene: TRBD2; abundance: few; j_gene: TRBJ2-3
CDR3nt: TGCGCCAGCAGCTTGGACAGGGTCACAGATACGCAGTATTTT; CDR3aa: CASSLDRVTDTQYF; v_gene: TRBV5-1; d_gene: NA; abundance: NA; j_gene: TRBJ2-3
CDR3nt: TGTGCCAGCAGCCAAGATCGGACTAGCGGCCCGGTGGGAGATACGCAGTATTTT; CDR3aa: CASSQDRTSGPVGDTQYF; v_gene: TRBV14; d_gene: TRBD2; abundance: NA; j_gene: TRBJ2-3
CDR3nt: TGTGCCAGCAGTCTTTGGACTAGCGGGAGTATCGGGGAGCTGTTTTTT; CDR3aa: CASSLWTSGSIGELFF; v_gene: TRBV28; d_gene: TRBD2; abundance: NA; j_gene: TRBJ2-2
CDR3nt: TGTGCCAGCAGTCAGTTAGCGGGAGCTGAGACCCAGTACTTC; CDR3aa: CASSQLAGAETQYF; v_gene: TRBV28; d_gene: TRBD2; abundance: once; j_gene: TRBJ2-5
CDR3nt: TGTGCCAGCAGCCCCATACCCGGACAGCGCCAAGAGACCCAGTACTTC; CDR3aa: CASSPIPGQRQETQYF; v_gene: TRBV27; d_gene: NA; abundance: NA; j_gene: TRBJ2-5
CDR3nt: TGTGCCAGCTCACGGGGACAGGGGACCTACGAGCAGTACTTC; CDR3aa: CASSRGQGTYEQYF; v_gene: TRBV18; d_gene: TRBD1; abundance: NA; j_gene: TRBJ2-7
CDR3nt: TGTGCCAGCAGTTACGACAGGGCTGTATCTGAAGCTTTCTTT; CDR3aa: CASSYDRAVSEAFF; v_gene: TRBV6-2/TRBV6-3; d_gene: TRBD1; abundance: NA; j_gene: TRBJ1-1
CDR3nt: TGTGCCAGCAGCTTGGCCAGTTCTGCTCGGGGGGAAGCTTTCTTT; CDR3aa: CASSLASSARGEAFF; v_gene: TRBV7-6; d_gene: NA; abundance: NA; j_gene: TRBJ1-1
CDR3nt: TGTGCCAGCAGCTTCCCGACTAGCGGGAGGGACAATGAGCAGTTCTTC; CDR3aa: CASSFPTSGRDNEQFF; v_gene: TRBV7-9; d_gene: TRBD2; abundance: NA; j_gene: TRBJ2-1
CDR3nt: TGTGCCAGCAGTCCTTGGGACAGGGGGCCGCAGTATTTT; CDR3aa: CASSPWDRGPQYF; v_gene: TRBV2; d_gene: TRBD1; abundance: NA; j_gene: TRBJ2-3
CDR3nt: TGTGCCAGCAGCCCCCAGTGGGGGCGGTTGTCCTACGAGCAGTACTTC; CDR3aa: CASSPQWGRLSYEQYF; v_gene: TRBV7-2; d_gene: NA; abundance: NA; j_gene: TRBJ2-7
CDR3nt: TGCAGCGTTGGCTGGGGGCGAGGTAACATTCAGTACTTC; CDR3aa: CSVGWGRGNIQYF; v_gene: TRBV29-1; d_gene: NA; abundance: NA; j_gene: TRBJ2-4
CDR3nt: TGTGCCAGCAGCGTAGCCAACAAGAACACCGGGGAGCTGTTTTTT; CDR3aa: CASSVANKNTGELFF; v_gene: TRBV9; d_gene: NA; abundance: NA; j_gene: TRBJ2-2
CDR3nt: TGTGCCAGCAGCTCCGTTGAAGTGGCCGTTAACTATGGCTACACCTTC; CDR3aa: CASSSVEVAVNYGYTF; v_gene: TRBV28; d_gene: NA; abundance: NA; j_gene: TRBJ1-2
CDR3nt: TGTGCCAGCAGTTACGTCCAGGGGGATACTGAAGCTTTCTTT; CDR3aa: CASSYVQGDTEAFF; v_gene: TRBV6-5; d_gene: TRBD1; abundance: NA; j_gene: TRBJ1-1
CDR3nt: TGTGCCAGCAGCCGGCCTTTGGGGCTAGCGGGAGCGCTGCGCTACGAGCAGTACTTC; CDR3aa: CASSRPLGLAGALRYEQYF; v_gene: TRBV7-8; d_gene: TRBD2; abundance: NA; j_gene: TRBJ2-7
CDR3nt: TGTGCCAGCAGTAGAGGAGGGCCCGTTAATGAGCAGTTCTTC; CDR3aa: CASSRGGPVNEQFF; v_gene: TRBV21-1; d_gene: NA; abundance: NA; j_gene: TRBJ2-1
CDR3nt: TGTGCCAGCAGTTTAAATCAGGGCTCCTACAATGAGCAGTTCTTC; CDR3aa: CASSLNQGSYNEQFF; v_gene: TRBV27; d_gene: NA; abundance: NA; j_gene: TRBJ2-1
CDR3nt: TGTGCCAGTAGGCTGGCAGGGGGCATTCAGCCCCAGCATTTT; CDR3aa: CASRLAGGIQPQHF; v_gene: TRBV19; d_gene: TRBD1; abundance: NA; j_gene: TRBJ1-5
CDR3nt: TGTGCCACCAGTGATAGCGGGAGAGTGGAGCAGTTCTTC; CDR3aa: CATSDSGRVEQFF; v_gene: TRBV24-1; d_gene: TRBD2; abundance: NA; j_gene: TRBJ2-1
CDR3nt: TGTGCCAGCAGCGAACTAGCGGGTCTCCGCGAGCAGTACTTC; CDR3aa: CASSELAGLREQYF; v_gene: TRBV9; d_gene: TRBD2; abundance: many; j_gene: TRBJ2-7